These 13 T cell receptor beta chains were sequenced from one sample in a study of cytomegalovirus exposure and HLA in healthy donors. The PCR was carried out with 60 Vbeta primers and 13 Jbeta primers. The data were produced by immunoSEQ multiplex PCR, yet TCRdb's version contains in-frame clones alone and is incomplete. The table has 210,000 or so clones, approximately 80% seen once. Sequenced sample: PBMCs. All receptors derive from a girl aged 2 to 10 in good health and CMV-seronegative.

V gene TRBV13 combines with J gene TRBJ2-1; D remains ambiguous. Germline-derived CDR1 and CDR2 are PRHDT and FYEKMQ (reference sequence). This CDR3 is 11 amino acids long. The V end lost 5 bases, the J end lost 8 bases, and 7 bases lay between the germline ends. The CDR3 sequence is CASSPRDEQFF. CDR3 nucleotide sequence: TGTGCCAGCAGCCCGCGTGATGAGCAGTTCTTC.

The genes are TRBV27 and TRBJ2-7; TRBD2 aligns across 8 bases. The germline V gene has CDR1 MNHEY and CDR2 SMNVEV (reference sequence). The CDR3 extends over 13 amino acids. With 6 bases clipped from V and 6 bases from J, the junction kept 7 bases outside the gene matches. The CDR3 DNA is TGTGCCAGCAGAGTGGCGGGGGGTTCCGAGCAGTACTTC. It yields the protein CASRVAGGSEQYF.

The chain carries TRBV6-5 and TRBJ2-5; D might be TRBD2 (6 bases). The CDR3 runs 14 residues. CDR1 and CDR2 (germline): MNHEY, SVGAGI. V was cut by 2 bases and J by 4 bases, with 11 bases left in between. CDR3 residues: CASSYGAGLETQYF. The CDR3 DNA reads TGTGCCAGCAGTTACGGCGCGGGGTTAGAGACCCAGTACTTC.

The gene calls are TRBV23-1 and TRBJ1-1; D is possibly TRBD1 (5 bases). TRBV23-1 is given ORF status, its function remaining uncertain. With 0 bases removed from V and 0 bases from J, the gap between germline ends came to 11 bases. The CDR3 runs to 16 residues. The CDR3, as DNA: TGCGCCAGCAGTCAATCGAGGCGGGGCGTGAACACTGAAGCTTTCTTT. It codes for CASSQSRRGVNTEAFF.

In this sample, this clone turned up a few times. Its ends do not fully match the called genes, so a read error is possible. The CDR3 DNA follows: TGTGCCAGCAGTTACCTGGGGAGAGTAGTCCACTTC. It encodes CASSYLGRVVHF. The J gene is TRBJ2-7, the V gene TRBV6-6; D may be TRBD2 (5 bases). The CDR3 covers 12 residues. CDR1 is MNHNY, CDR2 SVGAGI, per germline (reference sequence).

This clone was recorded a few times. The chain combines TRBV30 with TRBJ1-1, with D possibly matching TRBD1 (5 bases). V lost 8 bases and J lost 11, with 18 bases in between. The length of the CDR3 is 11 residues. Germline V gene lookup returns CDR1 GTSNPN and CDR2 SVGIG (reference sequence). CDR3 coding DNA: TGTGCCACTTTAAGGGGATCTCAGGCTTTCTTT. As protein: CATLRGSQAFF.

The V gene is TRBV7-3, the J gene TRBJ2-7; the match to TRBD2 covers 10 bases. Trimming removed 5 bases from V and 2 bases from J; junction bases left unmatched: 6. From germline, CDR1 is SGHTA and CDR2 FQGTGA. The CDR3 has 15 residues. The CDR3 loop is CASSLSGLAPYEQYF. Here the CDR3 DNA reads TGTGCCAGCAGCCTATCGGGACTAGCGCCCTACGAGCAGTACTTC.

V is TRBV6-5 and J is TRBJ2-2; 7 nucleotides line up with TRBD2. With 5 bases clipped from V and 6 bases from J, the junction kept 6 bases outside the gene matches. The length of the CDR3 is 14 residues. Per germline, CDR1 MNHEY and CDR2 SVGAGI. This CDR3 is CASSRLAAAGELFF. The CDR3 nucleotides are TGTGCCAGCAGTCGACTAGCTGCGGCCGGGGAGCTGTTTTTT.

The chain uses TRBV5-1 and TRBJ2-7; D perhaps matches TRBD1 (7 bases). The CDR3 loop spans 17 amino acids. V lost 2 bases and J lost 3, with 21 bases in between. The germline V gene has CDR1 SGHRS and CDR2 YFSETQ. The CDR3 here is CASSLLSRDSFNYEQYF. The CDR3 DNA reads TGCGCCAGCAGCTTATTGTCGCGGGACAGCTTCAACTACGAGCAGTACTTC. The entire variable domain, with the rest obtained from reference TRBV5-1 and TRBJ2-7, is as follows: KAGVTQTPRYLIKTRGQQVTLSCSPISGHRSVSWYQQTPGQGLQFLFEYFSETQRNKGNFPGRFSGRQFSNSRSEMNVSTLELGDSALYLCASSLLSRDSFNYEQYFGPGTRLTVT.

V is TRBV5-1 and J is TRBJ2-7, with D possibly being TRBD1 (6 bases). The CDR3 totals 16 residues. The V end lost 1 base, the J end lost 0 bases, and 14 bases lay between the germline ends. The germline V gene has CDR1 SGHRS and CDR2 YFSETQ. The DNA of the CDR3 is TGCGCCAGCAGCTTGTGGGCGACAGGCAACTCCTACGAGCAGTACTTC. Protein product: CASSLWATGNSYEQYF.

V usage is TRBV5-1 and J usage is TRBJ1-1, with TRBD1 matching 8 bases. The germline V gene has CDR1 SGHRS and CDR2 YFSETQ. The CDR3 is 14 residues long. V shed 4 bases and J 5 bases; nucleotides not matched to a gene: 7. The CDR3 loop reads CASSAEQGVTEAFF. As DNA, the CDR3 is TGCGCCAGCAGCGCCGAACAGGGGGTTACTGAAGCTTTCTTT.

The rearrangement joins TRBV7-8 to TRBJ2-7, with D unresolved. Deletions cut 1 base from V and 2 bases from J, with 3 bases between. Germline-derived CDR1 and CDR2 are SGHVS and FQNEAQ. The length of the CDR3 is 12 residues. CDR3 bases: TGTGCCAGCAGCTTAGTAACCTACGAGCAGTACTTC. This encodes CASSLVTYEQYF. Full variable domain (rest looked up from reference TRBV7-8 and TRBJ2-7): GAGVSQSPRYKVAKRGQDVALRCDPISGHVSLFWYQQALGQGPEFLTYFQNEAQLDKSGLPSDRFFAERPEGSVSTLKIQRTQQEDSAVYLCASSLVTYEQYFGPGTRLTVT.

This clone was seen a few times. V and J are TRBV30 and TRBJ2-3, with D perhaps matching TRBD2 (6 bases). V lost 3 bases and J 6 bases, leaving 10 bases between the germline ends. The CDR3 is made up of 12 amino acids. Germline loops: CDR1 GTSNPN, CDR2 SVGIG (reference sequence). The CDR3 reads CAWSRGSDTQYF. CDR3 bases: TGTGCCTGGAGCCGGGGGTCCGATACGCAGTATTTT.